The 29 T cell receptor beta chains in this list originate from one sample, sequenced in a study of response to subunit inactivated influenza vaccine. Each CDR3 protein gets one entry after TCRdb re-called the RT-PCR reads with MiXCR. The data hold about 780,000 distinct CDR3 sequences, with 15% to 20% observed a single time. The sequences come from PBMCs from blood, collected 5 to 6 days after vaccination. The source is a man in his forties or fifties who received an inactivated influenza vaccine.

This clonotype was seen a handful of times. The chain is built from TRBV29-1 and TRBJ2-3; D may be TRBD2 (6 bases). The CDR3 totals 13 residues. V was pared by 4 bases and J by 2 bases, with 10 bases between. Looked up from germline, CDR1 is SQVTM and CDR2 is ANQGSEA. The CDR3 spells CSVGGLTTDTQYF. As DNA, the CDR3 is TGCAGCGTTGGGGGACTCACCACAGATACGCAGTATTTT.

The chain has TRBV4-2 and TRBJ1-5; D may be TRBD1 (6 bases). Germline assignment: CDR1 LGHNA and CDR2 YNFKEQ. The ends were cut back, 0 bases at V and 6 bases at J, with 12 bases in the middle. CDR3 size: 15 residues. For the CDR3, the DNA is TGTGCCAGCAGCCAAGAATACAGGGAGGGTCAGCCCCAGCATTTT. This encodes CASSQEYREGQPQHF.

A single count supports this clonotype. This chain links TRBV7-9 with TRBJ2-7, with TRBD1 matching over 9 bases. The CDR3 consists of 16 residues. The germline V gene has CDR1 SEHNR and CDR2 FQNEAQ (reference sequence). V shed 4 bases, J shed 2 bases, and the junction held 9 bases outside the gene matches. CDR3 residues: CASSSDVGTGTYEQYF. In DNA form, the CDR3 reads TGTGCCAGCAGCTCAGATGTAGGGACAGGGACCTACGAGCAGTACTTC.

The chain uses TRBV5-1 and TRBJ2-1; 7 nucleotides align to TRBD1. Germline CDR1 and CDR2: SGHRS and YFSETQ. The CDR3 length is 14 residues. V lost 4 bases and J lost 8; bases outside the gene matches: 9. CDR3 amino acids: CASSPGQPLYEQFF. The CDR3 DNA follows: TGCGCCAGCAGCCCGGGACAGCCTCTCTATGAGCAGTTCTTC.

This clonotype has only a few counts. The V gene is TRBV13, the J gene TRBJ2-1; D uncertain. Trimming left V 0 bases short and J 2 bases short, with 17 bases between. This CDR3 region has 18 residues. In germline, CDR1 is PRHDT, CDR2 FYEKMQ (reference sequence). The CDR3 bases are TGTGCCAGCAGCTTAGGGATCCCCAGTGGCGCAGCCTACAATGAGCAGTTCTTC. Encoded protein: CASSLGIPSGAAYNEQFF.

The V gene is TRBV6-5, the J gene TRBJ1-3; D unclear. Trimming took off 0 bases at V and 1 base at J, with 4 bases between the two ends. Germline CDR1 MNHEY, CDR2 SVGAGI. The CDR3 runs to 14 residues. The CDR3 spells CASSYSQSGNTIYF. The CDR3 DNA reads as TGTGCCAGCAGTTACTCGCAGTCTGGAAACACCATATATTTT.

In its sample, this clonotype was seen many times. The CDR3, as DNA: TGTGCCAGCAGCTTACGCGGGATGGGCAATGAGCAGTTCTTC. It yields the protein CASSLRGMGNEQFF. The chain has TRBV7-8 and TRBJ2-1; the D gene is possibly TRBD2 (6 bases). Germline-derived CDR1 and CDR2 are SGHVS and FQNEAQ. This CDR3 has 14 residues. V was clipped by 2 bases and J by 6 bases, with 11 bases between them.

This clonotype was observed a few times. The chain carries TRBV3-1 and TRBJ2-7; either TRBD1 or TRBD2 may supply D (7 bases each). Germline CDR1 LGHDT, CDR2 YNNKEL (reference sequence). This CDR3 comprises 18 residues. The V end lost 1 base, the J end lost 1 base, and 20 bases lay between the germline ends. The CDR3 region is CASSQAGQSGGGSYEQYF. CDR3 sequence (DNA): TGTGCCAGCAGCCAAGCGGGACAGAGTGGCGGGGGTTCCTACGAGCAGTACTTC.

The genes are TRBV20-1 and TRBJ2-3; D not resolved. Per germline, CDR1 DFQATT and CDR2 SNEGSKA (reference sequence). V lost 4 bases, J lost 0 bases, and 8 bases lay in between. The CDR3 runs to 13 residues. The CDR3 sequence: CSAKIHSTDTQYF. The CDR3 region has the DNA TGCAGTGCTAAGATACATAGCACAGATACGCAGTATTTT.

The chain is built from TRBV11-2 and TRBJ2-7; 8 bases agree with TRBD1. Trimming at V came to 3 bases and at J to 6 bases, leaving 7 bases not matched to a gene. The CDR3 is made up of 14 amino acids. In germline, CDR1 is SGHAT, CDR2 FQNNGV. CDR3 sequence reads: CASSFGQGASEQYF. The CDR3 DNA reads TGTGCCAGCAGCTTCGGGCAGGGGGCGAGCGAGCAGTACTTC.

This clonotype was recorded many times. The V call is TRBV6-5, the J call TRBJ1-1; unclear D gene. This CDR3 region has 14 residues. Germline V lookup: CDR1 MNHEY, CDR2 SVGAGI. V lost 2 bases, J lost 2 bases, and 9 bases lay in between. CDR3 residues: CASSYTADNTEAFF. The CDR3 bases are TGTGCCAGCAGTTACACGGCAGATAACACTGAAGCTTTCTTT.

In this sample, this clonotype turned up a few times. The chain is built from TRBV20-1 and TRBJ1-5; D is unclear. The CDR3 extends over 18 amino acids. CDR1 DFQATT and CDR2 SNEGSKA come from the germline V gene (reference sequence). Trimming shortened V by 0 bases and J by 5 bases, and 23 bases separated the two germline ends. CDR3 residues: CSARDGRPPARSYQPQHF. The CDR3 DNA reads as TGCAGTGCTAGAGATGGGCGCCCCCCAGCCAGGAGCTATCAGCCCCAGCATTTT.

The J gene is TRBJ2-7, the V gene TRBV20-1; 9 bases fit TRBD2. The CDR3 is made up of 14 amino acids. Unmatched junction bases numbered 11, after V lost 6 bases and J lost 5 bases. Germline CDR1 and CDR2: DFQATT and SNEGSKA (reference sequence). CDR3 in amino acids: CSALGASGNHEQYF. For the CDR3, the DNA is TGCAGTGCCCTCGGGGCTAGCGGGAACCACGAGCAGTACTTC.

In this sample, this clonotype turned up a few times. This CDR3 reads CASSLDFGLAGTSPYEQYF. The CDR3 nucleotides read TGTGCCAGCAGTTTAGACTTTGGGCTAGCGGGAACCTCACCCTACGAGCAGTACTTC. The J gene is TRBJ2-7, the V gene TRBV12-3 or TRBV12-4; 9 positions match TRBD2. V lost 1 base to trimming and J lost 2 bases; unmatched junction nucleotides: 15. The CDR3 has 19 residues.

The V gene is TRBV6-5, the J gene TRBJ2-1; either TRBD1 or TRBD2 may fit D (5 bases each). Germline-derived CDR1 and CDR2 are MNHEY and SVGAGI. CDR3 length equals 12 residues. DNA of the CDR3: TGTAGGGGACGCGCCGCCTACAATGAGCAGTTCTTC. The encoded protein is CRGRAAYNEQFF.

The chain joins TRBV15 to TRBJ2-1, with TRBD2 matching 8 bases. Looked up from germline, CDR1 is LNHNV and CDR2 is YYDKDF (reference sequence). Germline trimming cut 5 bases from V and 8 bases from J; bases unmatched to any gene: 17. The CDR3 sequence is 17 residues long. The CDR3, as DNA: TGTGCCACCAGCCCAGTAACGACTAGCGTCAGAATGGATGAGCAGTTCTTC. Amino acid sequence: CATSPVTTSVRMDEQFF.

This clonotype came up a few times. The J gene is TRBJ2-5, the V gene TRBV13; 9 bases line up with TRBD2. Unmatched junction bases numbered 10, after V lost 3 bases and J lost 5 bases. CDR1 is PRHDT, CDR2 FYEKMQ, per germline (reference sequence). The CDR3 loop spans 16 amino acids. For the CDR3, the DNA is TGTGCCAGCAGCTTTATAGCGGGGGCCTTGGGGGAGACCCAGTACTTC. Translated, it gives CASSFIAGALGETQYF.

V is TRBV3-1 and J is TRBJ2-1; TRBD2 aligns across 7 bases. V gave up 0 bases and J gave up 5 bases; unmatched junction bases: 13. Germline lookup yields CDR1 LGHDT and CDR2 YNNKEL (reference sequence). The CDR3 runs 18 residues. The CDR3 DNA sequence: TGTGCCAGCAGCCAAGATATAAAGGGGAGGGCTCATGACAATGAGCAGTTCTTC. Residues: CASSQDIKGRAHDNEQFF.

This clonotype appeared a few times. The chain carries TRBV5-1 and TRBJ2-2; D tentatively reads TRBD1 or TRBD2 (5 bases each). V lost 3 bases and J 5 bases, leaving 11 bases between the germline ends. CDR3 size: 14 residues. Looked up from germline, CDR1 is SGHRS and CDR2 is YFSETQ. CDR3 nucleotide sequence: TGCGCCAGCAGCTCTGGGACGGTTACCGGGGAGCTGTTTTTT. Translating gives CASSSGTVTGELFF.

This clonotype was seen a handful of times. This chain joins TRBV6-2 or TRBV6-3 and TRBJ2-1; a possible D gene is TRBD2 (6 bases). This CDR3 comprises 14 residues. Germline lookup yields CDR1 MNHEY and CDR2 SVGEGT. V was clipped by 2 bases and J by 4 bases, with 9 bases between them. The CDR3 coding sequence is TGTGCCAGCAGTTACAGTGGGACTTACAATGAGCAGTTCTTC. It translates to CASSYSGTYNEQFF.

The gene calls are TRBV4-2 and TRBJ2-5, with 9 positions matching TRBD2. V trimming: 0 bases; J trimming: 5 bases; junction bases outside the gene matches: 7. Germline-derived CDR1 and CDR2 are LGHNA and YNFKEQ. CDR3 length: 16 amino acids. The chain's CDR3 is CASSQDRAGGKETQYF. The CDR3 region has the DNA TGTGCCAGCAGCCAAGATCGGGCGGGGGGGAAGGAGACCCAGTACTTC.

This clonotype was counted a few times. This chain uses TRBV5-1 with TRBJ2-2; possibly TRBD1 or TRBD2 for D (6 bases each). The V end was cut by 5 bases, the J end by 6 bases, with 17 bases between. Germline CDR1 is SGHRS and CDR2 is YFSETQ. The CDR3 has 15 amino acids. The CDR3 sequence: CASRLDRGQAGELFF. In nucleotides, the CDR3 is TGCGCCAGCAGACTCGATCGGGGGCAGGCCGGGGAGCTGTTTTTT.

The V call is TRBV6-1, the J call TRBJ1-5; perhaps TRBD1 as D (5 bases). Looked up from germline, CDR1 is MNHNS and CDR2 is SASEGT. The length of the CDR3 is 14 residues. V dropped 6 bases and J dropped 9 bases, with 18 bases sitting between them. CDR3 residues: CASSRQGPRWPQHF. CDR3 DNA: TGTGCCAGCAGCCGGCAGGGCCCCAGGTGGCCCCAGCATTTT.

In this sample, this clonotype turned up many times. The CDR3 spells CASSQGGRDTQYF. CDR3 coding DNA: TGCGCCAGCAGCCAAGGTGGACGGGATACGCAGTATTTT. The chain has TRBV4-3 and TRBJ2-3; D is ambiguous. Per germline, CDR1 LGHNA and CDR2 YSLEER. V shed 1 base and J shed 6 bases, with 8 bases lying between them. The CDR3 loop spans 13 amino acids.

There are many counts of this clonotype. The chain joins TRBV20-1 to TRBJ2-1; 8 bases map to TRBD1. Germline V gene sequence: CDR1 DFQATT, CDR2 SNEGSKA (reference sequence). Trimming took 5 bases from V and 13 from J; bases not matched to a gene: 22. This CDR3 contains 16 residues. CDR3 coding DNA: TGCAGTGCTCCCTCAAAAGGACAGGGAATGGGTCATGGTCAGTTCTTC. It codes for CSAPSKGQGMGHGQFF.

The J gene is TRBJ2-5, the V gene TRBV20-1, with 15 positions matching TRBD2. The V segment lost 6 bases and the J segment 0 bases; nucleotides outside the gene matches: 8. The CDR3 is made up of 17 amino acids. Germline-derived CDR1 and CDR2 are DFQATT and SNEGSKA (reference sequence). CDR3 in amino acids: CSAFPGLAGGNQETQYF. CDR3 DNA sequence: TGCAGTGCGTTCCCGGGACTAGCGGGGGGAAACCAAGAGACCCAGTACTTC.

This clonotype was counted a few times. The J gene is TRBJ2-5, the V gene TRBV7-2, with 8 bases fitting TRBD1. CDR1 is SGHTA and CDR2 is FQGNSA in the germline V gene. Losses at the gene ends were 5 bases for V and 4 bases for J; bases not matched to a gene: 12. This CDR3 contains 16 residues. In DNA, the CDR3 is TGTGCCAGCAGCCGGACAGGGATTTTTTTAGGAGAGACCCAGTACTTC. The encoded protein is CASSRTGIFLGETQYF.

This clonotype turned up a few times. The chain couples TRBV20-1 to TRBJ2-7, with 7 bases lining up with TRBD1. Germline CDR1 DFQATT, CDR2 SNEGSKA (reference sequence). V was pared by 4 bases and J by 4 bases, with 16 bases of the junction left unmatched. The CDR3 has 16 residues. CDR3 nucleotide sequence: TGCAGTGCTACAGGTGGGACAGCCGAAGCCATTTACGAGCAGTACTTC. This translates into CSATGGTAEAIYEQYF.

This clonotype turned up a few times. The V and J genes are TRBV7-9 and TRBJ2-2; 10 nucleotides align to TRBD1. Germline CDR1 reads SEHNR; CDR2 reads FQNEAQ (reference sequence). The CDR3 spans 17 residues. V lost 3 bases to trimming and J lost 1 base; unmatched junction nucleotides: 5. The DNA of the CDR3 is TGTGCCAGCAGCTTCGGGACAGGGGCCTTGAACACCGGGGAGCTGTTTTTT. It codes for CASSFGTGALNTGELFF.